The T cell receptor beta chain under discussion was sequenced for a study of T cell responses to AZD1222 COVID-19 vaccine. The CDR3 extends over 18 amino acids. The V and J ends lost 0 bases and 0 bases respectively, with 14 bases between them. CDR1 is KGHSY and CDR2 is FQNENV in the germline V gene. Clones were read by immunoSEQ multiplex PCR, and TCRdb kept only the in-frame ones, dropping some. The data show approximately 89,000 clones, around nine tenths seen once. The chain joins TRBV16 to TRBJ2-2; no definite D call. The TCR comes from an adult in good health. Material: peripheral blood, obtained on day 0 of AZD1222 vaccination. CDR3 bases: TGTGCCAGCAGCCAATCGTATGGTGGCGCCGCGAACACCGGGGAGCTGTTTTTT. Translating it yields CASSQSYGGAANTGELFF.